Sequencing of this T cell receptor (beta chain) was carried out in a study of control samples from healthy donors and cancer patients. From germline, CDR1 is MDHEN and CDR2 SYDVKM. J gave up 2 bases and V 11 bases, and 7 bases lay outside the gene matches. CDR3 length: 13 residues. TCRdb's table, derived via immunoSEQ multiplex PCR, lists solely in-frame clones and lacks some. The sample shows some 11,000 clones, approximately 93% of them seen only once. V is TRBV28 and J is TRBJ2-7, with 9 bases aligning to TRBD2. The TCR sequence derives from an older man with head and neck cancer. Sequencing input: PBMCs. CDR3 sequence reads: CAGGGATTYEQYF. CDR3 DNA: TGTGCCGGCGGGGGGGCCACGACCTACGAGCAGTACTTC.